Described below is a single TCR beta chain sequence and its context. These data belong to a study of blood T cell repertoires in COVID-19. Turning to the study itself: There were acute and convalescent COVID-19 samples, and they came from the United States, Italy and Spain. Sources were T cells, B-cell-depleted T cells, or PBMCs; the material itself was cDNA or gDNA.

Germline V gene lookup returns CDR1 SGHNT and CDR2 YYREEE (reference sequence). The CDR3 covers 15 residues. With V trimmed by 6 bases and J by 8 bases, 10 bases remained unmatched. Method: immunoSEQ multiplex PCR; TCRdb's copy keeps in-frame clones and lacks some. The table records over 85,000 clones, around 84% of them present only once. The V gene is TRBV5-4, the J gene TRBJ1-6, with 8 bases matching TRBD1. Sample: peripheral blood. The receptor comes from a human donor in a cohort sampled during active COVID-19. CDR3 sequence: CASKGQGNRDSPLHF. The CDR3 bases are TGTGCCAGCAAAGGACAGGGTAACCGGGATTCACCCCTCCACTTT.